Below, 24 T cell receptor beta chains from the same sample are listed, as sequenced in a study of T-cell reconstitution after alpha-beta-depleted transplantation in children. Unique molecular identifiers were used in preparing the TCRbeta library. TCRdb re-analysed the PCR reads in MiXCR, keeping a single row per CDR3 protein. The sample includes about 610,000 distinct CDR3 sequences, about 10% of them seen just once. This specimen was PBMCs from the stem cell graft donor, taken from the stem cell graft. Receptors were obtained from a human donor who donated a stem cell graft to a child with acute myeloid leukemia.

This clonotype occurred a few times. The chain uses TRBV5-6 and TRBJ2-3; D not certain. The germline CDR1 and CDR2 sequences are SGHDT and YYEEEE. V lost 5 bases and J lost 1, with 17 bases in between. The CDR3 has 16 residues. CDR3 in DNA: TGTGCCAGCAGGGAACGTCTGTCAACCGGCACAGATACGCAGTATTTT. This encodes CASRERLSTGTDTQYF.

Only a few counts were recorded for this clonotype. The chain employs TRBV20-1 and TRBJ1-1; a weak D match, TRBD1 (5 bases). The germline V gene has CDR1 DFQATT and CDR2 SNEGSKA (reference sequence). The germline V and J ends were trimmed by 3 bases and 0 bases, with 8 bases remaining between them. The CDR3 sequence is 13 residues long. The chain's CDR3 is CSASRDLNTEAFF. As DNA, the CDR3 is TGCAGTGCTAGTCGGGACCTGAACACTGAAGCTTTCTTT.

This chain links TRBV29-1 with TRBJ2-1, with D perhaps matching TRBD1 (5 bases). This CDR3 is built from 17 residues. CDR1 is SQVTM, CDR2 ANQGSEA, per germline. With 5 bases removed from V and 0 bases from J, the gap between germline ends came to 20 bases. CDR3 sequence: CSVPHPRQGGSYNEQFF. The CDR3 coding sequence is TGCAGCGTTCCACACCCCAGGCAGGGCGGCTCCTACAATGAGCAGTTCTTC.

V is TRBV7-2 and J is TRBJ2-1, with TRBD2 matching over 16 bases. There are 19 residues in the CDR3. Germline lookup yields CDR1 SGHTA and CDR2 FQGNSA. The V gene end was trimmed by 7 bases and the J gene end by 0 bases; junction bases not matched to a gene: 9. Written as DNA, the CDR3 is TGTGCCAGCATCGCCGGGACTAGCGGGGGGGGAGGCTCCTACAATGAGCAGTTCTTC. Protein: CASIAGTSGGGGSYNEQFF.

In its sample, this clonotype was seen many times. The V gene is TRBV6-5, the J gene TRBJ2-1; 9 bases fit TRBD2. Trimming took 6 bases from V and 2 from J; bases not matched to a gene: 5. This CDR3 region has 15 residues. CDR1 MNHEY and CDR2 SVGAGI come from the germline V gene. This chain's CDR3 is CASRSTSGPYNEQFF. The DNA for the CDR3 is TGTGCCAGCAGGTCGACTAGCGGACCCTACAATGAGCAGTTCTTC.

The V and J genes are TRBV7-6 and TRBJ2-1, with TRBD1 matching 7 bases. Germline assignment: CDR1 SGHVS and CDR2 FNYEAQ. This CDR3 spans 15 amino acids. Trimming took 4 bases from V and 5 from J; bases not matched to a gene: 8. CDR3 in amino acids: CASSYVPGQDNEQFF. CDR3 DNA: TGTGCCAGCAGCTATGTCCCCGGACAGGACAATGAGCAGTTCTTC.

The V and J genes are TRBV7-2 and TRBJ2-1; weak D call: TRBD2 (6 bases). V was cut by 3 bases and J by 1 base, with 13 bases left in between. The CDR3 spans 16 residues. Germline CDR1 reads SGHTA; CDR2 reads FQGNSA. CDR3 DNA: TGTGCCAGCAGCTTCGATAGACTAGGGTCCTACAATGAGCAGTTCTTC. It is translated as CASSFDRLGSYNEQFF.

This clonotype appeared many times. The chain combines TRBV12-5 with TRBJ2-3, with 8 nucleotides matching TRBD1. The CDR3 spans 16 residues. After removal of 2 bases from V and 7 bases from J, the junction contained 11 bases not matched to a gene. Germline CDR1 is LGHNT and CDR2 is FRNRAP. CDR3 sequence: CASGLQQGASGNTQYF. CDR3 sequence (DNA): TGTGCTAGTGGTTTGCAGCAGGGGGCGAGTGGGAATACGCAGTATTTT.

This chain uses TRBV12-3 or TRBV12-4 with TRBJ2-3, with D maybe TRBD2 (7 bases). With 6 bases removed from V and 4 bases from J, the gap between germline ends came to 20 bases. The CDR3 length is 16 residues. For the CDR3, the DNA is TGTGCCAGCAGCCCTAAAGGGGGAGGGCCCGCAGATACGCAGTATTTT. Its protein is CASSPKGGGPADTQYF.

This clonotype was detected ten times or more. The V and J genes are TRBV10-3 and TRBJ2-3; D is ambiguous. The ends were cut back, 6 bases at V and 4 bases at J, with 14 bases in the middle. CDR1 ENHRY and CDR2 SYGVKD come from the germline V gene. The CDR3 is 14 amino acids. The CDR3 region is CAIREQSGADTQYF. The CDR3 DNA sequence: TGTGCCATCAGAGAACAGTCAGGAGCAGATACGCAGTATTTT.

In this sample, this clonotype turned up a few times. V usage is TRBV4-2 and J usage is TRBJ2-5; D tentatively fits TRBD1 or TRBD2 (5 bases each). Germline CDR1 LGHNA, CDR2 YNFKEQ. The CDR3 contains 14 residues. Trimming pared 2 bases from V and 2 bases from J, leaving 9 bases between. In nucleotides, the CDR3 is TGTGCCAGCAGCCAAAACGGGGCACAAGAGACCCAGTACTTC. It specifies CASSQNGAQETQYF.

This clonotype was counted at least ten times. The chain uses TRBV20-1 and TRBJ2-2; TRBD1 is a possible D gene (6 bases). The CDR3 extends over 13 amino acids. In germline, CDR1 is DFQATT, CDR2 SNEGSKA (reference sequence). Between the trimmed V and J ends, which lost 4 bases and 7 bases, there was a span of 13 bases. The CDR3 nucleotides are TGCAGTGCTAACCCAGGGGCCGGCGGGGAGCTGTTTTTT. Its translation is CSANPGAGGELFF.

The rearrangement joins TRBV5-1 to TRBJ2-5, with 11 bases fitting TRBD1. This CDR3 region has 15 residues. With 4 bases clipped from V and 4 bases from J, the junction kept 6 bases outside the gene matches. Looked up from germline, CDR1 is SGHRS and CDR2 is YFSETQ. For the CDR3, the DNA is TGCGCCAGCAGCCCCAGGACAGGGGGCGTAGAGACCCAGTACTTC. Translation: CASSPRTGGVETQYF.

The chain employs TRBV7-2 and TRBJ2-7, with D perhaps matching TRBD1 (5 bases). Germline V gene sequence: CDR1 SGHTA, CDR2 FQGNSA. V was clipped by 1 base and J by 0 bases, with 10 bases between them. This CDR3 contains 15 residues. The CDR3 loop is CASSLGGSFSYEQYF. In DNA form, the CDR3 reads TGTGCCAGCAGCTTAGGGGGCAGTTTCTCCTACGAGCAGTACTTC.

The sample holds a few counts of this clonotype. The chain recombines TRBV5-1 with TRBJ2-4; tentative D call: TRBD2 (6 bases). This CDR3 comprises 13 residues. Looked up from germline, CDR1 is SGHRS and CDR2 is YFSETQ. V was clipped by 8 bases and J by 2 bases, with 11 bases between them. CDR3 region: CASSGDSKNIQYF. The CDR3 coding sequence is TGCGCCAGTTCGGGAGACTCCAAAAACATTCAGTACTTC.

CDR3 amino acids: CSAKRTGTGNTIYF. CDR3 DNA: TGCAGTGCCAAGAGGACAGGGACTGGAAACACCATATATTTT. The chain has TRBV20-1 and TRBJ1-3; 8 bases align to TRBD1. Trimming cost V 6 bases and J 2 bases; bases outside gene matches: 6. Per germline, CDR1 DFQATT and CDR2 SNEGSKA (reference sequence). This CDR3 comprises 14 residues.

A few counts support this clonotype. The rearrangement links TRBV7-9 to TRBJ2-2; no clear D gene. The CDR3 length is 13 residues. Germline values: CDR1 SEHNR, CDR2 FQNEAQ (reference sequence). Trimming pared 4 bases from V and 4 bases from J, leaving 7 bases between. CDR3 residues: CASSSILTGELFF. The CDR3, as DNA: TGTGCCAGCAGCTCGATCCTCACCGGGGAGCTGTTTTTT.

The chain links TRBV18 to TRBJ2-4, with 13 bases identical to TRBD2. Germline lookup yields CDR1 KGHSH and CDR2 LQKENI. V gave up 5 bases and J gave up 0 bases; unmatched junction bases: 13. The CDR3 loop spans 20 amino acids. CDR3 coding DNA: TGTGCCAGCTCAACGACAACTAGCGGGAGGGCCGAGGGAGCCAAAAACATTCAGTACTTC. Residues: CASSTTTSGRAEGAKNIQYF.

The chain uses TRBV9 and TRBJ2-2; D is undetermined. Germline CDR1 and CDR2: SGDLS and YYNGEE. The germline V and J ends were trimmed by 6 bases and 1 base, with 7 bases remaining between them. The CDR3 contains 13 residues. CDR3 coding DNA: TGTGCCAGCACTCGGATGAACACCGGGGAGCTGTTTTTT. This translates into CASTRMNTGELFF.

CDR3 region: CSGDTGDGNTIYF. CDR3 bases: TGCAGCGGGGATACAGGGGATGGAAACACCATATATTTT. The V gene is TRBV29-1, the J gene TRBJ1-3, with 7 positions matching TRBD1. The CDR3 covers 13 residues. The germline gives CDR1 SQVTM, CDR2 ANQGSEA. V gave up 7 bases and J gave up 3 bases; unmatched junction bases: 6.

The table lists this clonotype with a few counts. J is TRBJ2-3 and V is TRBV28, with TRBD2 as a possible D gene (5 bases). CDR1 is MDHEN, CDR2 SYDVKM, per germline. The CDR3 is made up of 15 amino acids. The V and J ends lost 2 bases and 2 bases respectively, with 11 bases between them. CDR3 protein: CASSLLFRDTDTQYF. CDR3 nucleotide sequence: TGTGCCAGCAGTTTACTTTTCCGGGACACAGATACGCAGTATTTT.

This clonotype was counted many times. The genes are TRBV20-1 and TRBJ2-3; the D gene is possibly TRBD2 (6 bases). The CDR3 loop spans 15 amino acids. V dropped 6 bases and J dropped 0 bases, with 16 bases sitting between them. Germline CDR1 reads DFQATT; CDR2 reads SNEGSKA (reference sequence). DNA for the CDR3: TGCAGTGCCTTGCGTAGCGGTTCTAGCACAGATACGCAGTATTTT. Its translation is CSALRSGSSTDTQYF.

The chain links TRBV20-1 to TRBJ1-3; TRBD1 aligns across 9 bases. This CDR3 contains 14 residues. The trim removed 5 bases at V and 2 bases at J, leaving 4 bases unmatched. CDR1 DFQATT and CDR2 SNEGSKA come from the germline V gene (reference sequence). The CDR3 nucleotides are TGCAGTGCTGGGACAGGGAGGGCTGGAAACACCATATATTTT. Translating it yields CSAGTGRAGNTIYF.

In its sample, this clonotype was seen a few times. The V gene is TRBV5-1, the J gene TRBJ1-1; D may be TRBD1 (5 bases). Trimming removed 5 bases from V and 0 bases from J, with 14 bases in between. This CDR3 spans 15 amino acids. Per germline, CDR1 SGHRS and CDR2 YFSETQ. This CDR3 is CASRLTGRLNTEAFF. In nucleotides, the CDR3 is TGCGCCAGCAGGCTTACGGGACGCTTGAACACTGAAGCTTTCTTT.